These 14 T cell receptor beta chains share one sample of origin, sequenced in a study of beta chain features in type 1 diabetes. cDNA synthesis used the whole RNA isolate, giving expressed TCRB sequences. The method was immunoSEQ multiplex PCR; TCRdb's version includes in-frame clones alone and lacks a portion of them. The sample lists about 230,000 clones; around 10% were seen once. The sequencing sample was made of naive CD4+ T cells from blood. These receptors originate from a woman under 30 in good health.

The chain uses TRBV29-1 and TRBJ2-7, with D possibly TRBD2 on 6 matching bases. The CDR3 contains 12 residues. V was shortened by 2 bases and J by 4 bases, with 9 bases between the two germline ends. Per the germline V gene, CDR1 is SQVTM and CDR2 is ANQGSEA. CDR3 nucleotide sequence: TGCAGCGTTGAATCGGGAGTGTACGAGCAGTACTTC. Translated: CSVESGVYEQYF.

In its sample, this clone was seen a few times. J is TRBJ2-5 and V is TRBV30, with 9 nucleotides matching TRBD1. CDR3 length equals 13 residues. Losses at the gene ends were 5 bases for V and 7 bases for J; bases not matched to a gene: 8. Germline V CDR1 and CDR2: GTSNPN, SVGIG (reference sequence). In nucleotides, the CDR3 is TGTGCCTGGGTGGGACAGGGTTTCGGGACCCAGTACTTC. Protein: CAWVGQGFGTQYF.

In this sample, this clone turned up a few times. The genes are TRBV12-2 and TRBJ2-1; the D call TRBD1 from the table was never checked on the DNA. TRBV12-2 is recorded as a pseudogene. The CDR3 has 17 amino acids. The chain's CDR3 is CASRAWWAPLSYNEQFF. In nucleotides, the CDR3 is TGTGCAAGTCGCGCATGGTGGGCTCCCCTCTCCTACAATGAGCAGTTCTTC.

This sequence joins TRBV14 and TRBJ1-2; D gene unclear. The length of the CDR3 is 15 residues. CDR1 SGHDN and CDR2 FVKESK come from the germline V gene. V lost 1 base and J 1 base, leaving 10 bases between the germline ends. The CDR3 DNA reads TGTGCCAGCAGCCAAGTCGGGATAGATAACTATGGCTACACCTTC. It codes for CASSQVGIDNYGYTF.

This clone was found a few times. The rearrangement links TRBV5-4 to TRBJ1-5; TRBD1 matches at 10 bases. Trimming removed 4 bases from V and 3 bases from J; junction bases left unmatched: 4. This CDR3 has 15 residues. The germline CDR1 and CDR2 sequences are SGHNT and YYREEE (reference sequence). CDR3 in DNA: TGTGCCAGCAGCAGTGGGACAGGGGTCAATCAGCCCCAGCATTTT. It translates to CASSSGTGVNQPQHF.

This rearrangement joins TRBV7-9 to TRBJ2-5, with 9 bases identical to TRBD1. The CDR3 has 17 amino acids. The germline CDR1 and CDR2 sequences are SEHNR and FQNEAQ (reference sequence). Trimming removed 5 bases from V and 5 bases from J; junction bases left unmatched: 15. As DNA, the CDR3 is TGTGCCAGCAGCGGGGACAGGGCCACCCTGGGGGATGAGACCCAGTACTTC. Translated: CASSGDRATLGDETQYF.

This clone was seen a handful of times. The gene calls are TRBV27 and TRBJ2-6, with D possibly being TRBD1 (5 bases). V lost 5 bases, J lost 2 bases, and 16 bases lay in between. Germline CDR1 is MNHEY and CDR2 is SMNVEV (reference sequence). The CDR3 consists of 17 residues. CDR3 DNA sequence: TGTGCCAGCAGTGATCATAGGGGCAGGGCTGGGGCCAACGTCCTGACTTTC. As protein: CASSDHRGRAGANVLTF. Full variable domain (rest looked up from reference TRBV27 and TRBJ2-6): EAQVTQNPRYLITVTGKKLTVTCSQNMNHEYMSWYRQDPGLGLRQIYYSMNVEVTDKGDVPEGYKVSRKEKRNFPLILESPSPNQTSLYFCASSDHRGRAGANVLTFGAGSRLTVL.

This clone was seen a handful of times. This rearrangement joins TRBV2 to TRBJ2-5; possibly TRBD2 for D (6 bases). Germline lookup yields CDR1 SNHLY and CDR2 FYNNEI. The ends were cut back, 0 bases at V and 6 bases at J, with 11 bases in the middle. CDR3 length: 14 residues. CDR3 in amino acids: CASSEATAGQTQYF. The CDR3 nucleotides are TGTGCCAGCAGTGAAGCTACGGCGGGACAGACCCAGTACTTC.

The chain has TRBV23-1 and TRBJ1-6, with D perhaps matching TRBD1 (6 bases). TRBV23-1 is filed as an ORF, its function uncertain. Trimming shortened V by 3 bases and J by 8 bases, and 14 bases separated the two germline ends. The CDR3 runs to 15 residues. The CDR3 DNA sequence: TGCGCCAGCAGTCATGAAGGGGGATCGGATTCACCCCTCCACTTT. Protein: CASSHEGGSDSPLHF.

This clone was seen more than once but under ten times. This chain uses TRBV9 with TRBJ2-3; no reliable D call. Germline CDR1 reads SGDLS; CDR2 reads YYNGEE. Trimming took off 3 bases at V and 10 bases at J, with 24 bases between the two ends. The CDR3 is made up of 16 amino acids. Written as DNA, the CDR3 is TGTGCCAGCAGCGCTGTTATGTCTCCTACCCCTGAAGCGCAGTATTTT. It is translated as CASSAVMSPTPEAQYF.

The V call is TRBV5-8, the J call TRBJ2-1, with TRBD2 matching 14 bases. The CDR3 has 16 residues. From germline, CDR1 is SGHTS and CDR2 YDEGEE. V trimming: 4 bases; J trimming: 7 bases; junction bases outside the gene matches: 7. The CDR3 nucleotides read TGTGCCAGCAGCCCAAAACGACTAGCGGGAGGGAATGAGCAGTTCTTC. Protein: CASSPKRLAGGNEQFF.

The J gene is TRBJ1-2, the V gene TRBV2; D unresolved. The germline V gene encodes CDR1 SNHLY and CDR2 FYNNEI. Between the trimmed V and J ends, which lost 4 bases and 2 bases, there was a span of 8 bases. This CDR3 is built from 13 residues. The CDR3: CASSVLENYGYTF. The CDR3 region has the DNA TGTGCCAGCAGTGTTCTGGAGAACTATGGCTACACCTTC.

This clone was recorded a few times. V gene TRBV19 combines with J gene TRBJ2-1; 10 bases fit TRBD2. In germline, CDR1 is LNHDA, CDR2 SQIVND (reference sequence). The CDR3 length is 18 residues. With 7 bases clipped from V and 5 bases from J, the junction kept 17 bases outside the gene matches. This CDR3 is CASTQGGSGGPKDNEQFF. CDR3 nucleotide sequence: TGTGCCAGTACCCAAGGCGGTAGCGGGGGGCCGAAGGACAATGAGCAGTTCTTC.

V and J are TRBV5-1 and TRBJ2-5, with D maybe TRBD2 (6 bases). The CDR3 is made up of 14 amino acids. Germline V gives CDR1 SGHRS, CDR2 YFSETQ. The V gene lost 3 bases and the J gene lost 1 base, with 10 bases spanning the gap. DNA for the CDR3: TGCGCCAGCAGCTACGGACTATTCCAAGAGACCCAGTACTTC. This translates into CASSYGLFQETQYF.